This T cell receptor beta chain was recovered during a study of blood T cell repertoires in COVID-19. Study in general: From the United States, Italy and Spain came samples of acute and convalescent COVID-19. From T cells, B-cell-depleted T cells, or PBMCs came the material, which was cDNA or gDNA.

Per the original data handling: Amplification with reference gene primers provided the estimates of nucleated cell counts. The table came from immunoSEQ multiplex PCR; TCRdb's copy has only in-frame clones and leaves some out. The D gene and trimming were derived from the DNA, and the V and J assignments and clone size from that table. The table lists 180,000 or so clones, approximately 86% of them singletons. The CDR3 is 14 amino acids. V gave up 8 bases and J gave up 5 bases; unmatched junction bases: 10. Germline V CDR1 and CDR2: MNHEY, SVGAGI. The V call is TRBV6-5, the J call TRBJ1-1; TRBD1 matches at 8 bases. Material for sequencing was peripheral blood. This sequence was found in a man between 18 and 35 years old with acute or convalescent COVID-19. The CDR3 spells CASYDRGDRTEAFF. The CDR3 DNA is TGTGCCAGCTACGACAGGGGCGATCGTACTGAAGCTTTCTTT.